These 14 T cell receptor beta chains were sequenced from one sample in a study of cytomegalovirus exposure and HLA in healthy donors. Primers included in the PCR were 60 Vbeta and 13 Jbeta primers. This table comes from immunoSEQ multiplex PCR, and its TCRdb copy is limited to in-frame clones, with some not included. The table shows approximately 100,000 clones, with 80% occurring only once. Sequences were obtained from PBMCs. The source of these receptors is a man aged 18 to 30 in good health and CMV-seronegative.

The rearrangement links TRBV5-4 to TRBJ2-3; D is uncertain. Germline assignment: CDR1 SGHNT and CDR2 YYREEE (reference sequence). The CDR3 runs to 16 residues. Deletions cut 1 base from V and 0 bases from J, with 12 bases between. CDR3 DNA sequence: TGTGCCAGCAGCTTGCGGCGGAGCACTAGCACAGATACGCAGTATTTT. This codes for CASSLRRSTSTDTQYF. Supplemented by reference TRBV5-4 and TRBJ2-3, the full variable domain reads ETGVTQSPTHLIKTRGQQVTLRCSSQSGHNTVSWYQQALGQGPQFIFQYYREEENGRGNFPPRFSGLQFPNYSSELNVNALELDDSALYLCASSLRRSTSTDTQYFGPGTRLTVL.

The CDR3 sequence: CASSRPMPGQGYTF. The CDR3 DNA is TGCGCCAGCAGCCGACCGATGCCGGGACAAGGCTACACCTTC. This sequence joins TRBV4-1 and TRBJ1-2; a possible D gene is TRBD1 (6 bases). This CDR3 comprises 14 residues. Trimming shortened V by 4 bases and J by 8 bases, and 17 bases separated the two germline ends. CDR1 and CDR2 (germline): MGHRA, YSYEKL.

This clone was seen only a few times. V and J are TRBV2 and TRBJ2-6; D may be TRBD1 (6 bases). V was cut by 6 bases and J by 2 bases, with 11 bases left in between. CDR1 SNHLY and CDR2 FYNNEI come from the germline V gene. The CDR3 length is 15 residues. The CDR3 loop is CASSTDRPGANVLTF. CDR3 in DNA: TGTGCCAGCAGCACCGACAGGCCTGGGGCCAACGTCCTGACTTTC.

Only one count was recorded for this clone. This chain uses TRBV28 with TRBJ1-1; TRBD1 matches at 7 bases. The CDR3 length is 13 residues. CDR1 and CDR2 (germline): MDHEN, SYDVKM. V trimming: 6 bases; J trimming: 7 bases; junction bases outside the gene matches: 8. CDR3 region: CASSGGGRGEAFF. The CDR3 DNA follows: TGTGCCAGCAGCGGAGGGGGCCGGGGTGAAGCTTTCTTT.

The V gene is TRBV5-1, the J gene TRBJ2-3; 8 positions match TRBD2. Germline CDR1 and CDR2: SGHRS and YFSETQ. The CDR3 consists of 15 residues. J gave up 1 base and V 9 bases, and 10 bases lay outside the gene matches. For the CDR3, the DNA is TGCGCCACCTCCGTTAGCGGGGTCGGCACAGATACGCAGTATTTT. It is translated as CATSVSGVGTDTQYF.

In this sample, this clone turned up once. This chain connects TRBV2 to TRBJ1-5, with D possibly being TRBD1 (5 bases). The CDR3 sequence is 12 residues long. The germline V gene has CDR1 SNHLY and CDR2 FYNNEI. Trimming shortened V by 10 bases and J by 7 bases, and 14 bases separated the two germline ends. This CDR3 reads CATGPEVQPQHF. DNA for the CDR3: TGTGCCACAGGGCCCGAAGTCCAGCCCCAGCATTTT. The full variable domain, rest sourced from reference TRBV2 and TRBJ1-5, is EPEVTQTPSHQVTQMGQEVILRCVPISNHLYFYWYRQILGQKVEFLVSFYNNEISEKSEIFDDQFSVERPDGSNFTLKIRSTKLEDSAMYFCATGPEVQPQHFGDGTRLSIL.

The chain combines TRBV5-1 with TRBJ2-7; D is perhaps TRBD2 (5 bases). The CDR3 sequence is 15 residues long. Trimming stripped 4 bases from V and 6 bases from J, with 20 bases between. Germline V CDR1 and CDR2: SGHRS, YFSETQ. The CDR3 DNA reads TGCGCCAGCAGCCCCGGACCTTGGGAGCAGCCCGAGCAGTACTTC. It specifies CASSPGPWEQPEQYF.

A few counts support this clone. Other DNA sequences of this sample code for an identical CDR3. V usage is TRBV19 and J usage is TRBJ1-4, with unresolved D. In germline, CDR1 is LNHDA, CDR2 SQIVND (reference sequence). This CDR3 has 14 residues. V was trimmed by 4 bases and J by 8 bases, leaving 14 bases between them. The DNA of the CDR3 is TGTGCCAGTAGTACCCTCCAGGAAAGAGAAAAACTGTTTTTT. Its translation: CASSTLQEREKLFF.

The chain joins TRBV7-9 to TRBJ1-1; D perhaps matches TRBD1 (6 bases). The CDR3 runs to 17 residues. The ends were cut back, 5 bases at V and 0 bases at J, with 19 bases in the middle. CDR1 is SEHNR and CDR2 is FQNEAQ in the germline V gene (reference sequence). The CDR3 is CASSPPLQGKVNTEAFF. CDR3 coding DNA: TGTGCCAGCAGCCCCCCCCTGCAGGGGAAGGTGAACACTGAAGCTTTCTTT. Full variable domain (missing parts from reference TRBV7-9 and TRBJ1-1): DTGVSQNPRHKITKRGQNVTFRCDPISEHNRLYWYRQTLGQGPEFLTYFQNEAQLEKSRLLSDRFSAERPKGSFSTLEIQRTEQGDSAMYLCASSPPLQGKVNTEAFFGQGTRLTVV.

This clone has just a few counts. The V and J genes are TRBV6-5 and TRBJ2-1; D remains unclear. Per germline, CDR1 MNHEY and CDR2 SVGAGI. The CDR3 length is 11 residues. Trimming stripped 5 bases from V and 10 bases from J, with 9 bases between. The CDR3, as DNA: TGTGCCAGCAGTCTCGTGGGCGAGCAGTTCTTC. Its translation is CASSLVGEQFF.

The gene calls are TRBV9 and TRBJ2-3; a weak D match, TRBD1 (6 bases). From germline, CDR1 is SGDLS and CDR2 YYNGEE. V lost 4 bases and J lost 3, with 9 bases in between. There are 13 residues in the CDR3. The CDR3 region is CASSQGFTDTQYF. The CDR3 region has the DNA TGTGCCAGCAGCCAGGGGTTTACAGATACGCAGTATTTT.

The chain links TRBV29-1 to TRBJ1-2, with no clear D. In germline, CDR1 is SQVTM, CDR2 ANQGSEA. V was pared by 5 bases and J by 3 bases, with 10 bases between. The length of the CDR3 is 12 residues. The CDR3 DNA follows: TGCAGCGTTTCCGGTGGTGACTATGGCTACACCTTC. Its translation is CSVSGGDYGYTF.

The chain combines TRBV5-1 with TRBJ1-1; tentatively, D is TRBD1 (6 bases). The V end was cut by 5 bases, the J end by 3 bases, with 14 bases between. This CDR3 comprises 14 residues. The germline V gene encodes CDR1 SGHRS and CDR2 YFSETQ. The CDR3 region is CASRVRQADTEAFF. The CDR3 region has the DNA TGCGCCAGCAGAGTTAGACAGGCCGACACTGAAGCTTTCTTT.

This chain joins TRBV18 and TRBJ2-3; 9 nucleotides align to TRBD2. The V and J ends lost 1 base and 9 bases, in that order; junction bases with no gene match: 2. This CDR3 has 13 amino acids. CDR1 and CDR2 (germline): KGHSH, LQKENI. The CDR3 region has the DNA TGTGCCAGCTCACCACGGCGGGGGGGGACGCAGTATTTT. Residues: CASSPRRGGTQYF.